Shown below are 9 T cell receptor beta chains from a single sample sequenced in a study of T cell repertoires in cytomegalovirus infection. From the reads, TCRdb called clonotypes with MiXCR, one entry per CDR3 protein. The sample has about 400,000 distinct CDR3 sequences, 18% seen once; the top ten hold approximately 8%. The material sequenced was PBMCs. The receptor source for this set is a human donor in good health (CMV status not recorded). Some clones in this sample may be carry-over from other donors' samples.

This clonotype was counted at least ten times. This sequence joins TRBV7-2 and TRBJ2-7; no clear D. There are 12 residues in the CDR3. Germline V gene data show CDR1 as SGHTA and CDR2 as FQGNSA. V lost 5 bases, J lost 6 bases, and 11 bases lay in between. The CDR3 DNA reads TGTGCCAGCAGCCCTATAGGGCTCGAGCAGTACTTC. Its protein is CASSPIGLEQYF.

This clonotype was picked up many times. The chain uses TRBV7-2 and TRBJ2-2, with D hard to call. This CDR3 has 14 residues. V was trimmed by 5 bases and J by 4 bases, leaving 11 bases between them. CDR1 is SGHTA, CDR2 FQGNSA, per germline. In DNA, the CDR3 is TGTGCCAGCAGCCCAACGCCGATCACCGGGGAGCTGTTTTTT. Amino acid sequence: CASSPTPITGELFF.

There are many counts of this clonotype. The rearrangement links TRBV7-8 to TRBJ2-7, with 7 nucleotides matching TRBD1. Trimming took 5 bases from V and 3 from J; bases not matched to a gene: 10. CDR3 size: 15 residues. Per the germline V gene, CDR1 is SGHVS and CDR2 is FQNEAQ. Here the CDR3 reads CASSPWGTVNYEQYF. The CDR3, as DNA: TGTGCCAGCAGCCCCTGGGGGACAGTTAACTACGAGCAGTACTTC. Looking up the rest from reference TRBV7-8 and TRBJ2-7 gives the full variable domain: GAGVSQSPRYKVAKRGQDVALRCDPISGHVSLFWYQQALGQGPEFLTYFQNEAQLDKSGLPSDRFFAERPEGSVSTLKIQRTQQEDSAVYLCASSPWGTVNYEQYFGPGTRLTVT.

This clonotype was seen repeatedly, ten times or more. The gene calls are TRBV7-9 and TRBJ1-1; TRBD1 is a possible D gene (5 bases). The CDR3 consists of 14 residues. V lost 1 base and J 5 bases, leaving 11 bases between the germline ends. The germline CDR1 and CDR2 sequences are SEHNR and FQNEAQ (reference sequence). CDR3 coding DNA: TGTGCCAGCAGCTTAGGGCAGGGAAGAACTGAAGCTTTCTTT. This encodes CASSLGQGRTEAFF.

This clonotype has at least ten counts. In nucleotides, the CDR3 is TGTGCCAGCAGTTACTCGAGGAGTAACTACGAGCAGTACTTC. Amino acids: CASSYSRSNYEQYF. This sequence joins TRBV6-2 or TRBV6-3 and TRBJ2-7; D not certain. V was shortened by 0 bases and J by 3 bases, with 9 bases between the two germline ends. From germline, CDR1 is MNHEY and CDR2 SVGEGT. The CDR3 sequence is 14 residues long.

The rearrangement links TRBV6-5 to TRBJ1-2; TRBD1 might be the D (5 bases). CDR1 is MNHEY and CDR2 is SVGAGI in the germline V gene. This CDR3 spans 13 amino acids. Between the trimmed V and J ends, which lost 5 bases and 7 bases, there was a span of 14 bases. CDR3 coding DNA: TGTGCCAGCAGTCGGACACCCGTCGGTGGCTACACCTTC. It encodes CASSRTPVGGYTF.

This clonotype has ten or more counts. The chain joins TRBV10-2 to TRBJ1-1; D uncertain. This CDR3 has 12 residues. V was trimmed by 6 bases and J by 0 bases, leaving 5 bases between them. CDR1 is WSHSY, CDR2 SAAADI, per germline. The CDR3 loop is CASRPLNTEAFF. In DNA form, the CDR3 reads TGCGCCAGCAGGCCTTTGAACACTGAAGCTTTCTTT.

This clonotype was detected many times. The rearrangement joins TRBV7-8 to TRBJ2-1, with 8 bases matching TRBD2. V was pared by 3 bases and J by 1 base, with 5 bases of the junction left unmatched. This CDR3 spans 16 amino acids. Germline V gene data show CDR1 as SGHVS and CDR2 as FQNEAQ. The CDR3, as DNA: TGTGCCAGCAGCTTTCAAGCGGGGGCGTCCTACAATGAGCAGTTCTTC. Amino acids: CASSFQAGASYNEQFF. Looking up the rest from reference TRBV7-8 and TRBJ2-1 gives the full variable domain: GAGVSQSPRYKVAKRGQDVALRCDPISGHVSLFWYQQALGQGPEFLTYFQNEAQLDKSGLPSDRFFAERPEGSVSTLKIQRTQQEDSAVYLCASSFQAGASYNEQFFGPGTRLTVL.

In its sample, this clonotype was seen once. V gene TRBV11-2 combines with J gene TRBJ2-1, with 8 nucleotides matching TRBD1. The CDR3 loop spans 14 amino acids. The germline CDR1 and CDR2 sequences are SGHAT and FQNNGV. Trimming removed 4 bases from V and 6 bases from J; junction bases left unmatched: 5. CDR3 amino acids: CASSSDRGINEQFF. CDR3 coding DNA: TGTGCCAGCAGCTCCGACAGGGGAATCAATGAGCAGTTCTTC.